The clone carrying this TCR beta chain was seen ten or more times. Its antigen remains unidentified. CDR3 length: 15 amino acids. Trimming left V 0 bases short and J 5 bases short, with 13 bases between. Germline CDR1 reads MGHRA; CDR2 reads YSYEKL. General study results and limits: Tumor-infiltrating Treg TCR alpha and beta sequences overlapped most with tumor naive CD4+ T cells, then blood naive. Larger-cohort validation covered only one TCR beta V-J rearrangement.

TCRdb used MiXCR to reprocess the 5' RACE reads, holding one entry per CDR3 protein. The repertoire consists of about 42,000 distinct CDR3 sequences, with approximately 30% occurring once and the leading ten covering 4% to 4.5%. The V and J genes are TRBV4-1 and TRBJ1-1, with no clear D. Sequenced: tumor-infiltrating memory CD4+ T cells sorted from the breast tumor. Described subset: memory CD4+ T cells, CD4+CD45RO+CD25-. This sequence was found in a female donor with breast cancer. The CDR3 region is CASSQEVAGRTEAFF. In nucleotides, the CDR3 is TGCGCCAGCAGCCAAGAGGTCGCGGGAAGGACTGAAGCTTTCTTT.